The clone carrying this T cell receptor beta chain has just a few counts. Its target is not known. Unique molecular identifiers were used to barcode this TCRbeta library. TCRdb reprocessed the PCR reads with MiXCR, giving one entry per CDR3 protein. The sample records about 600,000 distinct CDR3 sequences, about 21% being singletons. These data come from a study of T-cell reconstitution after alpha-beta-depleted transplantation in children. The study's findings and limits: Several hundred expanded graft clones reportedly supplied alpha-beta T cells about two months after transplant.

CDR3 length: 15 residues. Germline V gives CDR1 MNHEY, CDR2 SMNVEV (reference sequence). V lost 4 bases and J lost 4; bases outside the gene matches: 3. The sequence was obtained from a boy in the first two years of life who had a stem cell transplant for acute myeloid leukemia, so the T cells may come from the graft donor. The sample was PBMCs, mostly from graft donor cells, taken 360 days after TCRalphabeta/CD19-depleted stem cell transplant. The V and J genes are TRBV27 and TRBJ2-3; 12 bases agree with TRBD2. Here the CDR3 reads CASSSRTSGADTQYF. Here the CDR3 DNA reads TGTGCCAGCAGTTCCCGGACTAGCGGGGCAGATACGCAGTATTTT.